The present entry profiles one T cell receptor beta chain with its context. Its antigen has not been determined. No base-level quality is on record; no much larger clone is a single base apart. The treatment or condition label here, explained by the study, means: approximately 9-day PBMC culture with coronavirus spike peptide pools or control peptides (ViraFEST assay). The ViraFEST assay, used in the study, expanded antigen-specific T cells with peptide pools and then identified the expanded clonotypes through TCR sequencing. The convalescent patients' positive SARS-CoV-2 PCR tests were from March to December 2020, which was before the Alpha, Beta and Delta variants emerged in the United States. PBMCs were cultured at under 2.5 million per well in IMDM supplemented with roughly 5% human AB serum and about 9.5 IU/ml IL-2, with around 10 ug/ml peptide pools added. Half of the culture medium was replaced with fresh IL-2-containing medium on days 3 and 7. CD4+ T cells were isolated after approximately ten days of culture through negative selection using the EasySep CD4+ T cell isolation kit. Ficoll-Paque Plus gradient centrifugation was used to isolate PBMCs from whole blood, and the isolated PBMCs were then either used fresh or cryopreserved at -140C. In general, triplicate wells were set up for every culture condition.

This record belongs to a study of vaccination and CD4 T cells after COVID-19 (dated by TCRdb to between 2021 and 2022). Notes on the research overall: Convalescent patients had a positive SARS-CoV-2 result on nasal swab PCR, and of these patients, 8 or 9 had mild disease and one had severe disease. Overlapping spike peptide pools from SARS-CoV-2 and from the common cold coronaviruses HCoV-NL63, HCoV-OC43 and HCoV-229E were used as culture stimuli. In under twelve COVID-19 convalescent patients and a few infection-naive healthy vaccine recipients, researchers compared the spike-specific CD4+ TCR repertoire from before mRNA vaccination with the repertoire from after. Post-COVID blood samples from convalescent patients were collected a median of roughly 100 days after diagnosis, with a range of 35 to 161 days. Each participant got two doses of either the Pfizer-BioNTech BNT162b2 vaccine (n=8) or the Moderna mRNA-1273 vaccine (n=2). In control cultures, a CEFX viral epitope pool was used as positive control, an HIV-1 Nef peptide pool was used as negative control, or no peptide was added. Post-vaccine blood samples were obtained a median of around 74 days after the second vaccine dose, with a range of roughly 14 to 241 days. Six males and four females were included in the convalescent cohort, with two Hispanic individuals, seven Caucasians, two Asians and one multiracial person represented.

Library prep was done by PCR. At the Johns Hopkins FTIC core, DNA from the cultured CD4+ T cells underwent TCR sequencing with the Oncomine TCR Beta short-read assay. The QIAamp micro DNA kit was used to extract genomic DNA from the cultured CD4+ T cells. The Oncomine TCR Beta libraries from cultured CD4+ T cells were pooled using unique dual indexes and then sequenced on an Illumina iSeq 100. In the source study's methods: Non-productive sequences were filtered out, and CDR3s that did not start with C, did not end with F or W, or were shorter than 7 amino acids were discarded. Antigen-specific clonotypes were identified using the MANAFEST web application through comparison of peptide-stimulated wells with reference and other culture wells. To be called positive, a clone needed an FDR below 0.05, an odds ratio above 5, and a productive frequency above 0.1% in at least two of three replicate wells. Clonotypes that were significantly expanded in both SARS-CoV-2 spike wells and at least one common cold coronavirus spike condition were defined as cross-reactive. CDR3 homology was assessed with Levenshtein distances (stringdist) and unrooted phylogenetic trees (ape) in R version 3.6.1. TCRdb itself trimmed the public reads at Q25 with fastp, ran MiXCR and retained productive beta chains. For every CDR3 protein sequence, its rows merge into one entry that carries the most common genes and DNA. TCRdb's processing, not the authors', yielded these V and J calls. In all, the sample holds 9,000 to 15,000 distinct CDR3 sequences, and about 82% of those were seen once. Approximately 24% of the sample goes to the ten largest clones.

What the authors observed across the whole study: In convalescent patients, a median 86.3% of post-vaccine SARS-CoV-2-reactive clones were detected only after vaccination, suggesting vaccine-specific priming. Although the median number of SARS-CoV-2-reactive clonotypes went up from 20 to 25 after infection to some 40 after vaccination, the increase was not significant. Nearly all vaccine-specific clones in convalescent patients (304 of 307) were mono-reactive for SARS-CoV-2 spike rather than cross-reactive with common cold coronaviruses. The study included relatively few convalescent patients and did not analyze early timepoints after natural infection.

Per the germline V gene, MNHNS is the CDR1 and SASEGT is the CDR2. The CDR3, from cysteine to phenylalanine, totals 14 residues. Kept here is only the CDR3 DNA, which spans 42 bases and is read in frame from base 1. V gives up 4 bases and J gives up 4 bases, and the segment between their germline ends measures 13 bases. This sequence uses TRBV6-1 and TRBJ1-2; the D segment cannot be called with confidence. This sequence was found in a human donor who had recovered from COVID-19. The material sequenced was CD4+ T cells from blood, cultured in vitro. The DNA sequence is TGTGCCAGCAGTGGGGGTCTTGACGGCTATGGCTACACCTTC. The translation is CASSGGLDGYGYTF.